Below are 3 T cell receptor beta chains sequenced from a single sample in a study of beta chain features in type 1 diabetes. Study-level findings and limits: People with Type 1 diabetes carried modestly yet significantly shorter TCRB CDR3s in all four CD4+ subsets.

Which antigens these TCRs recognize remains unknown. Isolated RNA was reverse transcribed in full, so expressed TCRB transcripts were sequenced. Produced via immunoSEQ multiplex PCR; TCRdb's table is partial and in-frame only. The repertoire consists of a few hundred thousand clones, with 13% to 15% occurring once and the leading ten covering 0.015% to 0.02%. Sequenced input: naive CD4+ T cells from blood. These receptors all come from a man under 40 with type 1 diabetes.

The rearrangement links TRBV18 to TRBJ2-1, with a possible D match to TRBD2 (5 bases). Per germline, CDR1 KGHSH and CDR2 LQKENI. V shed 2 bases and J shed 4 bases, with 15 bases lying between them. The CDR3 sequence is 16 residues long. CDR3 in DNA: TGTGCCAGCTCACCATACGTGGGAGAAGGGTACAATGAGCAGTTCTTC. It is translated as CASSPYVGEGYNEQFF.

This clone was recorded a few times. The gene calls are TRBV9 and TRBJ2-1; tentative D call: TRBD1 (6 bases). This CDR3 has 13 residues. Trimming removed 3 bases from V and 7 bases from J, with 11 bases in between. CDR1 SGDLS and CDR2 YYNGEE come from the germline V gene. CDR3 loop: CASSARQENEQFF. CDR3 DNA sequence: TGTGCCAGCAGCGCAAGACAGGAAAATGAGCAGTTCTTC.

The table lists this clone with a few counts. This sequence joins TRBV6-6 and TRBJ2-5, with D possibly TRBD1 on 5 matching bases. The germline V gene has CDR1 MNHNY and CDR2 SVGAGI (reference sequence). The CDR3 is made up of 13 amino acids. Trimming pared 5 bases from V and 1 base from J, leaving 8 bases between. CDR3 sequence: CASSRTSQETQYF. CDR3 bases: TGTGCCAGCAGTCGGACAAGCCAAGAGACCCAGTACTTC.